The T cell receptor beta chain described here comes from a study of blood T cell repertoires in COVID-19. Whole-study context: Sources were T cells, B-cell-depleted T cells, or PBMCs; the material itself was cDNA or gDNA.

The authors' processing: Researchers report that nucleated cell counts were estimated from reference gene primer amplification. The data were produced by immunoSEQ multiplex PCR, yet TCRdb's version contains in-frame clones alone and is incomplete. The DNA was the basis for D and trimming; V, J and clone size are from that table. This sample has 50,000 to 75,000 clones, with more than 60% found just once. Specimen: peripheral blood. This receptor was taken from a woman between 50 and 59 years old with active or convalescent COVID-19.

The CDR3 sequence is CASSEGASGTYEQYF. The CDR3 nucleotides read TGTGCCAGCAGTGAAGGGGCTAGCGGGACCTACGAGCAGTACTTC. The rearrangement joins TRBV2 to TRBJ2-7; 9 bases align to TRBD2. V shed 1 base, J shed 2 bases, and the junction held 3 bases outside the gene matches. The V gene's germline CDR1 is SNHLY and CDR2 FYNNEI. This CDR3 has 15 amino acids.